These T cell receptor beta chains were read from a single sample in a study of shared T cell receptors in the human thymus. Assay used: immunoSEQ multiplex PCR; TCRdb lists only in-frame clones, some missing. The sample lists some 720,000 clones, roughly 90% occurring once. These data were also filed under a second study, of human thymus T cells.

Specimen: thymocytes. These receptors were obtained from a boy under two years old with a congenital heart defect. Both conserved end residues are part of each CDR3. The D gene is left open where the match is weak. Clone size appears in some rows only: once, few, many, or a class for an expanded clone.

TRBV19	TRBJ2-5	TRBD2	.	CASSPRFGLAVRRGQETQYF	TGTGCCAGTAGTCCCCGATTCGGACTAGCGGTCCGACGAGGGCAAGAGACCCAGTACTTC
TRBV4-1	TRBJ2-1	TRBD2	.	CASSQESPQAGEVEQFF	TGCGCCAGCAGCCAAGAGTCCCCCCAAGCGGGAGAGGTTGAGCAGTTCTTC
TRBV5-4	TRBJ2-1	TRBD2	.	CASSPGTSGSRYNEQFF	TGTGCCAGCAGCCCTGGGACTAGCGGGAGTAGGTACAATGAGCAGTTCTTC
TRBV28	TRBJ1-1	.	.	CASSSRGGAFF	TGTGCCAGCAGTTCTCGGGGGGGAGCTTTCTTT
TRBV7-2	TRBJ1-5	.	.	CASSLEGLPQHF	TGTGCCAGCAGCTTAGAGGGGTTGCCCCAGCATTTT
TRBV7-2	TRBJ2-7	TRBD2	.	CASSSGSASGTAYF	TGTGCCAGCAGCTCGGGTTCGGCTAGCGGGACGGCGTACTTC
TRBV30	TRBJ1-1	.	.	CAWGGSEENTEAFF	TGTGCCTGGGGTGGTAGTGAAGAGAACACTGAAGCTTTCTTT
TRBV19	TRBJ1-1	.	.	CASTKGQGNTEAFF	TGTGCCAGTACCAAGGGGCAGGGAAACACTGAAGCTTTCTTT
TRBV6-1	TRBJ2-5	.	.	CASSPSAAPKETQYF	TGTGCCAGCAGTCCCAGCGCGGCACCAAAAGAGACCCAGTACTTC
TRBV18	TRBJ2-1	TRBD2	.	CASSLSGTSGNYNEQFF	TGTGCCAGCTCACTGTCCGGGACTAGCGGGAACTACAATGAGCAGTTCTTC
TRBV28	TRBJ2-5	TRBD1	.	CASSLPRTGKETQYF	TGTGCCAGCAGTTTACCTCGGACAGGGAAAGAGACCCAGTACTTC
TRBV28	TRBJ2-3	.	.	CASSLLGATVKREGPDTQYF	TGTGCCAGCAGTTTATTGGGGGCTACCGTGAAAAGAGAGGGTCCAGATACGCAGTATTTT
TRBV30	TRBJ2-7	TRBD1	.	CAWRPRQGVYEQYF	TGTGCCTGGAGGCCAAGGCAGGGGGTCTACGAGCAGTACTTC
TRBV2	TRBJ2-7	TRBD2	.	CASSEVPLDGRAPEQYF	TGTGCCAGCAGTGAAGTGCCCCTTGACGGGAGGGCCCCCGAGCAGTACTTC
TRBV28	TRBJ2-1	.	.	CASSSGQAFNEQFF	TGTGCCAGCAGTTCCGGACAAGCATTCAATGAGCAGTTCTTC
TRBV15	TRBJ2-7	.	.	CATSRDGRPSYEQYF	TGTGCCACCAGCAGAGATGGGAGACCCTCCTACGAGCAGTACTTC
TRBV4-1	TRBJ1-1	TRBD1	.	CASSPSQGTTEAFF	TGCGCCAGCAGCCCCTCACAGGGGACCACTGAAGCTTTCTTT
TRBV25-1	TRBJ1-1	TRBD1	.	CASRQGLNTEAFF	TGTGCCAGTAGACAGGGCCTGAACACTGAAGCTTTCTTT
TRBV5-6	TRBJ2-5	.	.	CASTLIGGETQYF	TGTGCCAGCACCTTGATTGGCGGGGAGACCCAGTACTTC
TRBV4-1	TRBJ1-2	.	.	CASSQDLRRDTIYGYTF	TGCGCCAGCAGCCAAGATCTTAGGAGAGATACGATTTATGGCTACACCTTC
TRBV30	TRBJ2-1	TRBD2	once	CAWSGTSGKQNEQFF	TGTGCCTGGAGTGGGACTAGCGGGAAGCAAAATGAGCAGTTCTTC
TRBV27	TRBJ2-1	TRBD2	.	CASTTGLAGLYNEQFF	TGTGCCAGCACTACGGGACTAGCGGGACTTTACAATGAGCAGTTCTTC
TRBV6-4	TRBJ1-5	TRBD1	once	CASSGQGWAQPQHF	TGTGCCAGCAGTGGACAGGGGTGGGCTCAGCCCCAGCATTTT
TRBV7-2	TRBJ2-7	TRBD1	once	CASSLERQGANYEQYF	TGTGCCAGCAGCTTAGAACGACAGGGGGCGAACTACGAGCAGTACTTC
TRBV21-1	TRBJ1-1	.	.	CASSKADRGSVGDTEAFF	TGTGCCAGCAGCAAAGCTGACAGGGGATCCGTAGGCGACACTGAAGCTTTCTTT
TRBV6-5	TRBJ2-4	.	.	CASSPRQKAKNIQYF	TGTGCCAGCAGCCCCAGACAGAAGGCCAAAAACATTCAGTACTTC
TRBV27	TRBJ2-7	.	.	CASSFGRSGSYEQYF	TGTGCCAGCAGTTTCGGGCGGAGCGGTTCCTACGAGCAGTACTTC
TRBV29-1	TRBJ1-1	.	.	CSVEQVNTEAFF	TGCAGCGTAGAACAGGTGAACACTGAAGCTTTCTTT
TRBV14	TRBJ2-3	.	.	CASSSPGSEKDTQYF	TGTGCCAGCAGCAGCCCCGGGAGCGAAAAAGATACGCAGTATTTT
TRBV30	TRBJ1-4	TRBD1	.	CAWSVHGTGGEKLFF	TGTGCCTGGAGTGTACACGGGACAGGGGGCGAAAAACTGTTTTTT
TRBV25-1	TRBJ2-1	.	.	CASSGGLTAIYNEQFF	TGTGCCAGCAGTGGGGGACTCACAGCCATTTACAATGAGCAGTTCTTC
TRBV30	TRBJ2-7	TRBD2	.	CAWGPQRLAYEQYF	TGTGCCTGGGGGCCCCAGCGACTAGCTTACGAGCAGTACTTC
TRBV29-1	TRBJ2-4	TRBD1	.	CSVEDTGGHIQYF	TGCAGCGTCGAAGATACAGGGGGCCACATTCAGTACTTC
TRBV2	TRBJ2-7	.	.	CASSEPADNNYEQYF	TGTGCCAGCAGTGAACCAGCGGATAATAACTACGAGCAGTACTTC
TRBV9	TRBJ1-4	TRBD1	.	CASSKGAGEETNEKLFF	TGTGCCAGCAGCAAGGGGGCAGGGGAGGAGACTAATGAAAAACTGTTTTTT
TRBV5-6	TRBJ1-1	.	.	CASSLQPPGPGNTEAFF	TGTGCCAGCAGCTTACAACCTCCGGGTCCGGGGAACACTGAAGCTTTCTTT
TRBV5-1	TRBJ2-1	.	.	CASSLEDGGRSGDNEQFF	TGCGCCAGCAGCTTGGAAGACGGAGGGCGGTCTGGAGACAATGAGCAGTTCTTC
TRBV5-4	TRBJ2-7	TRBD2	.	CASSLDGGRTPEQYF	TGTGCCAGCAGCTTGGATGGCGGGAGAACCCCCGAGCAGTACTTC
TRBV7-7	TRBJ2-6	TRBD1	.	CASSPIGQGLVSGANVLTF	TGTGCCAGCAGCCCCATAGGACAGGGCCTAGTTTCTGGGGCCAACGTCCTGACTTTC